The 9 T cell receptor beta chains given below trace back to one sample, sequenced in a study of cytomegalovirus exposure and HLA in healthy donors. Some clones are missing from TCRdb's copy, which holds only in-frame ones; the method was immunoSEQ multiplex PCR. In the table there are 100,000 to 150,000 clones, about nine tenths of which are singletons. Material: PBMCs. These receptors originate from a woman between 18 and 29 years old in good health and CMV-seronegative.

V and J are TRBV5-4 and TRBJ2-1; no reliable D call. The CDR3 length is 12 residues. Trimming cost V 5 bases and J 4 bases, with 7 bases left between them. Germline V CDR1 and CDR2: SGHNT, YYREEE (reference sequence). CDR3 nucleotide sequence: TGTGCCAGCAGGTCTCCTTACAATGAGCAGTTCTTC. Translating gives CASRSPYNEQFF.

The chain has TRBV12-5 and TRBJ2-3; a weak D match, TRBD1 (6 bases). V lost 2 bases and J 2 bases, leaving 14 bases between the germline ends. CDR3 length: 16 residues. In germline, CDR1 is LGHNT, CDR2 FRNRAP. The CDR3 spells CASGLMTGRHTDTQYF. The CDR3 bases are TGTGCTAGTGGTTTGATGACAGGACGACACACAGATACGCAGTATTTT. Together with reference TRBV12-5 and TRBJ2-3, the CDR3 gives the full variable domain: DARVTQTPRHKVTEMGQEVTMRCQPILGHNTVFWYRQTMMQGLELLAYFRNRAPLDDSGMPKDRFSAEMPDATLATLKIQPSEPRDSAVYFCASGLMTGRHTDTQYFGPGTRLTVL.

J is TRBJ2-1 and V is TRBV7-9; TRBD2 matches at 12 bases. The CDR3 totals 17 residues. The trim removed 5 bases at V and 8 bases at J, leaving 13 bases unmatched. The germline V gene encodes CDR1 SEHNR and CDR2 FQNEAQ (reference sequence). The chain's CDR3 is CASSGEMTSGRWDEQFF. The CDR3 bases are TGTGCCAGCAGCGGCGAAATGACTAGCGGGAGATGGGATGAGCAGTTCTTC.

V gene TRBV2 combines with J gene TRBJ2-7; possibly TRBD1 for D (6 bases). V lost 6 bases, J lost 3 bases, and 12 bases lay in between. The CDR3 is 13 amino acids. Germline V gene lookup returns CDR1 SNHLY and CDR2 FYNNEI. The CDR3 sequence: CASRLRGFYEQYF. The DNA for the CDR3 is TGTGCCAGCAGGCTCAGGGGCTTCTACGAGCAGTACTTC. The full variable domain, rest sourced from reference TRBV2 and TRBJ2-7, is EPEVTQTPSHQVTQMGQEVILRCVPISNHLYFYWYRQILGQKVEFLVSFYNNEISEKSEIFDDQFSVERPDGSNFTLKIRSTKLEDSAMYFCASRLRGFYEQYFGPGTRLTVT.

The chain has TRBV7-2 and TRBJ2-5; 9 bases align to TRBD1. The CDR3 is 14 amino acids. From germline, CDR1 is SGHTA and CDR2 FQGNSA. V shed 5 bases, J shed 3 bases, and the junction held 4 bases outside the gene matches. The DNA of the CDR3 is TGTGCCAGCAGCGGGGACAGGGACGAAGAGACCCAGTACTTC. Translated, it gives CASSGDRDEETQYF.

V and J are TRBV4-2 and TRBJ1-1; 8 nucleotides agree with TRBD1. The CDR3 runs 17 residues. Unmatched junction bases numbered 13, after V lost 2 bases and J lost 5 bases. Germline V gene data show CDR1 as LGHNA and CDR2 as YNFKEQ. The CDR3 region is CASSQPTWTDRGTEAFF. The CDR3 DNA sequence: TGTGCCAGCAGCCAACCAACTTGGACAGACAGGGGAACTGAAGCTTTCTTT.

The CDR3 sequence: CASTNPGRANEKLFF. The CDR3 nucleotides read TGTGCCAGTACCAATCCGGGTCGAGCTAATGAAAAACTGTTTTTT. The chain has TRBV19 and TRBJ1-4, with no clear D. The CDR3 runs 15 residues. The V and J ends lost 7 bases and 3 bases respectively, with 15 bases between them. Looked up from germline, CDR1 is LNHDA and CDR2 is SQIVND (reference sequence).

The chain employs TRBV10-2 and TRBJ2-5; 7 bases are shared with TRBD2. From germline, CDR1 is WSHSY and CDR2 SAAADI. J lost 0 bases, V lost 6 bases, and 1 base had no gene match. The length of the CDR3 is 13 residues. CDR3 protein: CASRGGYQETQYF. The CDR3 DNA reads as TGCGCCAGCAGGGGGGGGTACCAAGAGACCCAGTACTTC.

The CDR3 spells CASSDTGNWGNEQFF. CDR3 DNA: TGTGCCAGCAGCGATACAGGGAACTGGGGCAATGAGCAGTTCTTC. The genes are TRBV9 and TRBJ2-1, with a weak D call TRBD1 (6 bases). Deletions cut 3 bases from V and 6 bases from J, with 16 bases between. This CDR3 is built from 15 residues. Germline values: CDR1 SGDLS, CDR2 YYNGEE.